This TCR beta chain originates from a study of OX40 agonist ivuxolimab in advanced cancers. Points on this clone: Antigen specificity is unknown.

The CDR3 sequence is 13 residues long. Germline V gene lookup returns CDR1 SGHNT and CDR2 YENEEA. With 3 bases clipped from V and 10 bases from J, the junction kept 4 bases outside the gene matches. Profiled with immunoSEQ multiplex PCR; TCRdb holds only in-frame clones, not every one. Of around 15,000 clones in the sample, roughly four fifths were seen once. Whole-study results and caveats: At 0.1 to 3.0 mg/kg and by week 6, CD4+ and CD8+ T cells in the blood had expanded clonally. Relatively little clonal expansion, among the lowest observed, appeared in partial responders at 0.1-3.0 mg/kg. Relative to CD4+ cells, CD8+ T cells on average had more expanded clones.

Researchers took blood at baseline, on cycle 4 day 1, and on cycle 7 day 1. This chain links TRBV11-3 with TRBJ2-1; TRBD2 matches at 9 bases. The specimen was CD4+ or CD8+ T cells sorted from blood, collected in a trial of the OX40 agonist ivuxolimab. This clonotype originated in an adult with an advanced solid tumor such as melanoma, head and neck, liver or kidney cancer. The CDR3 is CASSFMAGGEQFF. DNA for the CDR3: TGTGCCAGCAGCTTTATGGCGGGAGGGGAGCAGTTCTTC.